The 24 T cell receptor beta chains in this list originate from one sample, sequenced in a study of T cell clones after liver transplantation (dated by TCRdb to about 2019). The method behind the library was the immunoSEQ multiplex PCR assay. TCRdb mirrors the immuneACCESS table, restricted to in-frame sequences. Some clones are absent from its copies; in checked studies, under half trace to an unresolved V gene, and the reason for the others is unknown. The sample table lists over 100,000 clones, 82% of them with a count of one. The ten top clones hold around 0.97% of the sample. The sample's time point, from its label and the paper: pre-transplant. The sample consisted of CD4+ T cells from blood, taken before liver transplant. These TCRs come from a human donor who received a liver transplant.

This sequence joins TRBV15 and TRBJ1-3; no reliable D call. The CDR3 is 17 residues long. Germline-derived CDR1 and CDR2 are LNHNV and YYDKDF (reference sequence). With 2 bases removed from V and 0 bases from J, the gap between germline ends came to 14 bases. CDR3 protein: CATSRPLSTSSGNTIYF. CDR3 coding DNA: TGTGCCACCAGCAGACCCTTGTCCACCTCCTCTGGAAACACCATATATTTT.

V and J are TRBV2 and TRBJ2-5, with a weak D call TRBD1 (5 bases). V was pared by 5 bases and J by 4 bases, with 17 bases between. The CDR3 is 15 amino acids. Germline assignment: CDR1 SNHLY and CDR2 FYNNEI. The CDR3 protein is CASSTRLTASETQYF. The CDR3 DNA follows: TGTGCCAGCAGTACTCGGTTGACAGCTTCAGAGACCCAGTACTTC.

This clone was observed a single time. The CDR3 nucleotides read TGTGCCAGCAGCGTAGTTGGGACAGGGACAAACAATGAGCAGTTCTTC. It codes for CASSVVGTGTNNEQFF. The rearrangement links TRBV9 to TRBJ2-1; 9 bases are shared with TRBD1. CDR1 and CDR2 from the germline V gene are SGDLS and YYNGEE. J was trimmed by 5 bases and V by 0 bases; bases with no gene match: 6. CDR3 length equals 16 residues.

This sequence joins TRBV7-9 and TRBJ1-1, with D possibly being TRBD1 (6 bases). Trimming removed 2 bases from V and 6 bases from J, with 13 bases in between. The CDR3 is 14 amino acids. Germline values: CDR1 SEHNR, CDR2 FQNEAQ (reference sequence). DNA for the CDR3: TGTGCCAGCAGCTTATCGGGGGCGGTCGCTGAAGCTTTCTTT. This encodes CASSLSGAVAEAFF.

This sequence joins TRBV5-1 and TRBJ2-1, with 13 bases identical to TRBD2. With V trimmed by 2 bases and J by 7 bases, 3 bases remained unmatched. Germline V gene sequence: CDR1 SGHRS, CDR2 YFSETQ. This CDR3 is 15 amino acids long. The CDR3 DNA reads TGCGCCAGCAGCTTACTAGCGGGGGGGCAAAATGAGCAGTTCTTC. Translation gives CASSLLAGGQNEQFF.

The rearrangement uses TRBV5-1 and TRBJ1-1, with a tentative D call TRBD1 (5 bases). From germline, CDR1 is SGHRS and CDR2 YFSETQ. There are 17 residues in the CDR3. Trimming removed 3 bases at V and 0 bases at J, with 18 bases between. The CDR3 sequence: CASSSSREPLMNTEAFF. Here the CDR3 DNA reads TGCGCCAGCAGCTCGAGCAGGGAACCGCTTATGAACACTGAAGCTTTCTTT.

This chain links TRBV7-2 with TRBJ2-5; the match to TRBD2 covers 7 bases. Unmatched junction bases numbered 11, after V lost 5 bases and J lost 5 bases. Germline loops: CDR1 SGHTA, CDR2 FQGNSA. CDR3 length: 15 amino acids. As DNA, the CDR3 is TGTGCCAGCAGCCACCCGAGCGGGGCCTGGGAGACCCAGTACTTC. Amino acid sequence: CASSHPSGAWETQYF. Complete variable domain (other parts from reference TRBV7-2 and TRBJ2-5): GAGVSQSPSNKVTEKGKDVELRCDPISGHTALYWYRQSLGQGLEFLIYFQGNSAPDKSGLPSDRFSAERTGGSVSTLTIQRTQQEDSAVYLCASSHPSGAWETQYFGPGTRLLVL.

The chain is built from TRBV29-1 and TRBJ1-2; D remains ambiguous. The germline gives CDR1 SQVTM, CDR2 ANQGSEA. Trimming left V 8 bases short and J 1 base short, with 14 bases between. This CDR3 is built from 13 residues. The CDR3: CSFRPGVNYGYTF. The CDR3 nucleotides are TGCAGCTTCCGACCTGGGGTTAACTATGGCTACACCTTC.

The chain joins TRBV6-5 to TRBJ2-7; 9 bases agree with TRBD1. Germline V gives CDR1 MNHEY, CDR2 SVGAGI. The CDR3 consists of 16 residues. V trimming: 4 bases; J trimming: 1 base; junction bases outside the gene matches: 8. As DNA, the CDR3 is TGTGCCAGCAGTTCGCGCCGGACAGGGGTGTCCTACGAGCAGTACTTC. Protein product: CASSSRRTGVSYEQYF.

This rearrangement joins TRBV5-1 to TRBJ1-2; D unclear. Trimming stripped 0 bases from V and 4 bases from J, with 16 bases between. This CDR3 has 16 amino acids. Germline V CDR1 and CDR2: SGHRS, YFSETQ. CDR3 amino acids: CASSLERAGYFYGYTF. The CDR3, as DNA: TGCGCCAGCAGCTTGGAGAGGGCAGGATACTTCTATGGCTACACCTTC.

The chain uses TRBV2 and TRBJ1-1; unclear D gene. The V and J ends lost 3 bases and 0 bases respectively, with 11 bases between them. The CDR3 consists of 15 residues. Germline V gene data show CDR1 as SNHLY and CDR2 as FYNNEI. The CDR3 DNA reads as TGTGCCAGCAGTGAGGCGCAGCCGATGAACACTGAAGCTTTCTTT. It encodes CASSEAQPMNTEAFF.

V usage is TRBV12-5 and J usage is TRBJ2-7; 11 bases agree with TRBD2. CDR3 length: 16 residues. V trimming: 1 base; J trimming: 3 bases; junction bases outside the gene matches: 5. In germline, CDR1 is LGHNT, CDR2 FRNRAP. The CDR3 region has the DNA TGTGCTAGTGGTTTGGCCCCTAGCGGGAGGCGCTACGAGCAGTACTTC. This codes for CASGLAPSGRRYEQYF.

The chain carries TRBV2 and TRBJ2-7, with D possibly TRBD1 on 6 matching bases. This CDR3 contains 12 residues. CDR1 is SNHLY and CDR2 is FYNNEI in the germline V gene. With 6 bases removed from V and 5 bases from J, the gap between germline ends came to 11 bases. The CDR3 sequence is CASREQGHEQYF. The DNA of the CDR3 is TGTGCCAGCAGAGAACAGGGCCACGAGCAGTACTTC.

The rearrangement joins TRBV5-1 to TRBJ2-1; TRBD1 matches 9 bases. V was pared by 7 bases and J by 4 bases, with 12 bases of the junction left unmatched. The V gene's germline CDR1 is SGHRS and CDR2 YFSETQ. The CDR3 loop spans 16 amino acids. CDR3 nucleotides: TGCGCCAGCTCTCCTTCCGGGACAGGGATATACAATGAGCAGTTCTTC. This gives the protein CASSPSGTGIYNEQFF.

The gene calls are TRBV5-1 and TRBJ2-1, with D unresolved. The V end was cut by 4 bases, the J end by 5 bases, with 7 bases between. Germline CDR1 reads SGHRS; CDR2 reads YFSETQ. CDR3 length: 12 residues. The CDR3 DNA follows: TGCGCCAGCAGCCCCCGCAACAATGAGCAGTTCTTC. Its translation: CASSPRNNEQFF.

The chain is built from TRBV7-9 and TRBJ1-6; a weak D match, TRBD1 (5 bases). In germline, CDR1 is SEHNR, CDR2 FQNEAQ (reference sequence). Trimming cost V 5 bases and J 9 bases, with 17 bases left between them. This CDR3 region has 15 residues. The CDR3 is CASSGGTLETSPLHF. In DNA, the CDR3 is TGTGCCAGCAGCGGAGGGACTCTCGAGACTTCACCCCTCCACTTT. Combining the CDR3 with reference TRBV7-9 and TRBJ1-6 gives the whole variable domain DTGVSQNPRHKITKRGQNVTFRCDPISEHNRLYWYRQTLGQGPEFLTYFQNEAQLEKSRLLSDRFSAERPKGSFSTLEIQRTEQGDSAMYLCASSGGTLETSPLHFGNGTRLTVT.

The J gene is TRBJ1-1, the V gene TRBV18; D gene ambiguous. The CDR3 sequence is 14 residues long. Germline V gene data show CDR1 as KGHSH and CDR2 as LQKENI. The V gene lost 2 bases and the J gene lost 6 bases, with 13 bases spanning the gap. CDR3 amino acids: CASSPNRAVAEAFF. CDR3 bases: TGTGCCAGCTCACCAAATAGGGCGGTCGCTGAAGCTTTCTTT.

In its sample, this clone was seen a few times. The chain uses TRBV11-2 and TRBJ1-1; D might be TRBD1 (5 bases). The CDR3 is 14 amino acids. The germline V gene encodes CDR1 SGHAT and CDR2 FQNNGV. V was shortened by 8 bases and J by 1 base, with 14 bases between the two germline ends. CDR3 amino acids: CASGRQFSNTEAFF. The CDR3 DNA is TGTGCCAGCGGTCGACAGTTTTCGAACACTGAAGCTTTCTTT. The full variable domain, with the rest looked up from reference TRBV11-2 and TRBJ1-1, is EAGVAQSPRYKIIEKRQSVAFWCNPISGHATLYWYQQILGQGPKLLIQFQNNGVVDDSQLPKDRFSAERLKGVDSTLKIQPAKLEDSAVYLCASGRQFSNTEAFFGQGTRLTVV.

For this clone: At the DNA level, this CDR3 is encoded by other sequences in the same sample as well. The chain joins TRBV18 to TRBJ2-5; no clear D gene. CDR3 length: 11 residues. Trimming shortened V by 6 bases and J by 2 bases, and 4 bases separated the two germline ends. CDR1 and CDR2 from the germline V gene are KGHSH and LQKENI. The CDR3: CASSPQETQYF. In DNA form, the CDR3 reads TGTGCCAGCTCGCCTCAAGAGACCCAGTACTTC.

The chain's CDR3 is CSVDPPQGQETQYF. The CDR3 region has the DNA TGCAGCGTTGATCCTCCCCAGGGACAAGAGACCCAGTACTTC. The chain recombines TRBV29-1 with TRBJ2-5; maybe TRBD1 (5 bases). CDR1 is SQVTM and CDR2 is ANQGSEA in the germline V gene. The CDR3 consists of 14 residues. The ends were cut back, 3 bases at V and 2 bases at J, with 13 bases in the middle.

The chain combines TRBV7-2 with TRBJ1-1, with D tentatively TRBD1 (6 bases). CDR3 length equals 15 residues. Trimming left V 5 bases short and J 5 bases short, with 18 bases between. The germline V gene encodes CDR1 SGHTA and CDR2 FQGNSA. This CDR3 reads CASSREQGRVTEAFF. The CDR3 bases are TGTGCCAGCAGCCGAGAACAGGGAAGGGTGACTGAAGCTTTCTTT. The entire variable domain, with the rest obtained from reference TRBV7-2 and TRBJ1-1, is as follows: GAGVSQSPSNKVTEKGKDVELRCDPISGHTALYWYRQSLGQGLEFLIYFQGNSAPDKSGLPSDRFSAERTGGSVSTLTIQRTQQEDSAVYLCASSREQGRVTEAFFGQGTRLTVV.

The chain employs TRBV6-1 and TRBJ1-1, with D unresolved. V lost 3 bases to trimming and J lost 3 bases, with 20 bases between them. Germline lookup yields CDR1 MNHNS and CDR2 SASEGT. The CDR3 contains 17 residues. The CDR3 is CASSEPPLRQGDTEAFF. The CDR3 nucleotides are TGTGCCAGCAGTGAGCCCCCCCTAAGACAAGGTGACACTGAAGCTTTCTTT.

A note on this clone: A much larger clone differs from this one at a single base, so this may be a read error. The chain uses TRBV5-1 and TRBJ1-1; a possible D gene is TRBD1 (6 bases). This CDR3 comprises 14 residues. The V end lost 0 bases, the J end lost 4 bases, and 10 bases lay between the germline ends. Germline CDR1 SGHRS, CDR2 YFSETQ. The CDR3 bases are TGCGCCAGCAGCTTGGAACAGGGAGGCACTGAAGCTTTCTTT. Translation: CASSLEQGGTEAFF.

The V and J genes are TRBV11-2 and TRBJ2-2, with D maybe TRBD1 (5 bases). CDR1 and CDR2 from the germline V gene are SGHAT and FQNNGV. Trimming removed 0 bases from V and 4 bases from J, with 6 bases in between. The CDR3 runs to 14 residues. Here the CDR3 DNA reads TGTGCCAGCAGCTTAGAGACAGTCACCGGGGAGCTGTTTTTT. Translation: CASSLETVTGELFF.